This TCR beta chain was recorded in a study of beta chain bispecific antibodies for T cell cancers. Study outcomes and limitations: Most targeted TRBV signal came from the leukemia cell line cells, not normal T cells.

TCRdb analysed the 5' RACE reads with MiXCR anew, one entry per CDR3 protein. The sample has over 20,000 distinct CDR3 sequences, less than 3% seen once; the top ten hold approximately 30%. V was pared by 6 bases and J by 1 base, with 6 bases between. CDR3 length equals 12 residues. Germline lookup yields CDR1 MDHEN and CDR2 SYDVKM. Either OKT3 anti-CD3 antibody or CD3/CD28 beads expanded T cells from blood mononuclear cells over roughly 3 days. Culture medium contained IL-2 at around 110 IU/ml and IL-7 at about 5 ng/ml. The sample holds many counts of this clonotype. What it binds is not known. Sequenced sample: healthy donor T cells cultured with leukemia cells. V gene TRBV28 combines with J gene TRBJ1-1; D remains unclear. The sequence came from a human donor in good health. Some clones in this sample may be carry-over from other donors' samples. CDR3 sequence reads: CASRSWNTEAFF. The CDR3 nucleotides are TGTGCCAGCAGGTCGTGGAACACTGAAGCTTTCTTT.